The 22 T cell receptor beta chains in this list originate from one sample, sequenced in a study of blood T cells in healthy people across ages (dated by TCRdb to between 2015 and 2016). The library was obtained by 5' RACE. A second PCR of about 6 to 12 cycles was run with a J-beta primer mix and a sample-barcoded 5' primer. Clones were called with MiXCR by TCRdb after fastp trimmed the public reads at Q25, and only in-frame beta chains were retained. Identical CDR3 proteins give one entry, which carries the most common genes and DNA. Present in this sample are 1.5 million to 2 million distinct CDR3 sequences, 30% to 40% of which were seen just once. The ten largest make up approximately 22% of the sample. Material for sequencing was blood. The origin of the receptors is a human donor in good health.

This clonotype was counted only a few times. V is TRBV20-1 and J is TRBJ1-2; 8 nucleotides line up with TRBD1. J lost 4 bases, V lost 5 bases, and 15 bases had no gene match. Germline V gene lookup returns CDR1 DFQATT and CDR2 SNEGSKA (reference sequence). CDR3 size: 16 residues. The CDR3, as DNA: TGCAGTGCTGGGAGGACCCAGGGGGCGCGAGGCTATGGCTACACCTTC. The encoded protein is CSAGRTQGARGYGYTF.

This clonotype was observed a few times. J is TRBJ2-7 and V is TRBV5-1, with 10 bases that match TRBD1. The germline V gene encodes CDR1 SGHRS and CDR2 YFSETQ. V trimming: 1 base; J trimming: 6 bases; junction bases outside the gene matches: 7. The CDR3 is made up of 15 amino acids. The DNA for the CDR3 is TGCGCCAGCAGCTTGCTGGGGGACAGGGGAAGCGAGCAGTACTTC. The encoded protein is CASSLLGDRGSEQYF.

This clonotype was found a few times. Sequence at one end of the junction differs from germline and may be a read error. The chain is built from TRBV6-2 or TRBV6-3 and TRBJ2-2; 12 bases are shared with TRBD2. Looked up from germline, CDR1 is MNHEY and CDR2 is SVGEGT. The CDR3 length is 17 residues. The CDR3 spells CTSRPSGGAVFTGELFF. The CDR3 DNA reads as TGTACCAGCAGACCTAGCGGGGGGGCCGTTTTTACCGGGGAGCTGTTTTTT.

The chain joins TRBV21-1 to TRBJ1-2. TRBV21-1 is recorded as a pseudogene. This CDR3 contains 14 residues. The CDR3 bases are TGTGCCAGCCACACCGGGATTAGCCTCTATGGCTACACCTTC. This encodes CASHTGISLYGYTF.

The chain recombines TRBV7-2 with TRBJ2-3, with 12 bases lining up with TRBD2. V was pared by 2 bases and J by 0 bases, with 3 bases of the junction left unmatched. CDR3 size: 17 residues. The germline V gene has CDR1 SGHTA and CDR2 FQGNSA. This chain's CDR3 is CASSLRLAGASTDTQYF. For the CDR3, the DNA is TGTGCCAGCAGCTTACGACTAGCGGGGGCCAGCACAGATACGCAGTATTTT. Full variable domain (remainder filled in from reference TRBV7-2 and TRBJ2-3): GAGVSQSPSNKVTEKGKDVELRCDPISGHTALYWYRQSLGQGLEFLIYFQGNSAPDKSGLPSDRFSAERTGGSVSTLTIQRTQQEDSAVYLCASSLRLAGASTDTQYFGPGTRLTVL.

Ten or more counts support this clonotype. V gene TRBV12-3 or TRBV12-4 combines with J gene TRBJ2-5, with D perhaps TRBD1 or TRBD2 (7 bases each). V lost 4 bases and J 5 bases, leaving 17 bases between the germline ends. CDR3 length equals 15 residues. This CDR3 is CASSSRLAGGETQYF. The CDR3 nucleotides read TGTGCCAGCAGTTCCCGACTAGCAGGGGGGGAGACCCAGTACTTC.

This sequence joins TRBV5-1 and TRBJ2-1, with 7 bases aligning to TRBD2. Germline CDR1 and CDR2: SGHRS and YFSETQ. This CDR3 contains 17 residues. V lost 4 bases and J lost 0; bases outside the gene matches: 10. The CDR3, as DNA: TGCGCCAGCAGCCCCGAGACTAGCTTGAGCTCCTACAATGAGCAGTTCTTC. Amino acids: CASSPETSLSSYNEQFF.

The rearrangement links TRBV9 to TRBJ2-3; possibly TRBD1 for D (6 bases). Between the trimmed V and J ends, which lost 4 bases and 4 bases, there was a span of 16 bases. The CDR3 loop spans 15 amino acids. Germline V lookup: CDR1 SGDLS, CDR2 YYNGEE. The DNA of the CDR3 is TGTGCCAGCAGCATAGGGGGAACTAGACCAGATACGCAGTATTTT. This codes for CASSIGGTRPDTQYF. Using reference TRBV9 and TRBJ2-3 for the parts outside the CDR3, the full variable domain is DSGVTQTPKHLITATGQRVTLRCSPRSGDLSVYWYQQSLDQGLQFLIQYYNGEERAKGNILERFSAQQFPDLHSELNLSSLELGDSALYFCASSIGGTRPDTQYFGPGTRLTVL.

This clonotype was recorded at least ten times. The rearrangement uses TRBV30 and TRBJ1-2; D unclear. The CDR3 consists of 12 residues. The V gene's germline CDR1 is GTSNPN and CDR2 SVGIG (reference sequence). Trimming removed 1 base at V and 4 bases at J, with 7 bases between. In DNA, the CDR3 is TGTGCCTGGAGTGAGGATATCTATGGCTACACCTTC. Its translation is CAWSEDIYGYTF.

In this sample, this clonotype turned up a few times. The chain links TRBV28 to TRBJ2-1; no clear D gene. Germline lookup yields CDR1 MDHEN and CDR2 SYDVKM. The CDR3 loop spans 14 amino acids. Trimming left V 10 bases short and J 0 bases short, with 13 bases between. CDR3: CATLGPLSYNEQFF. CDR3 nucleotides: TGTGCCACCCTGGGTCCACTCTCCTACAATGAGCAGTTCTTC.

This clonotype was counted between two and nine times. The chain is built from TRBV12-3 or TRBV12-4 and TRBJ2-3, with 7 bases that match TRBD2. There are 16 residues in the CDR3. The ends lost 6 bases at V and 6 bases at J; junction bases unmatched: 15. CDR3 in amino acids: CASSPHRGPGRDTQYF. CDR3 coding DNA: TGTGCCAGCAGCCCTCATCGGGGCCCCGGGAGGGATACGCAGTATTTT.

This clonotype was detected ten times or more. The rearrangement joins TRBV5-1 to TRBJ2-7; 9 positions match TRBD1. CDR1 is SGHRS, CDR2 YFSETQ, per germline. The V gene end was trimmed by 0 bases and the J gene end by 5 bases; junction bases not matched to a gene: 9. The CDR3 contains 16 residues. CDR3 in DNA: TGCGCCAGCAGCTTGGACCCGGGACAGGGTATGGACGAGCAGTACTTC. Amino acid sequence: CASSLDPGQGMDEQYF.

V and J are TRBV5-4 and TRBJ2-1, with D possibly being TRBD2 (5 bases). CDR1 and CDR2 from the germline V gene are SGHNT and YYREEE (reference sequence). The CDR3 sequence is 12 residues long. With 1 base removed from V and 9 bases from J, the gap between germline ends came to 8 bases. CDR3 nucleotides: TGTGCCAGCAGCTTGACGGGATTTGAGCAGTTCTTC. It specifies CASSLTGFEQFF.

The chain combines TRBV10-3 with TRBJ2-1; 9 bases align to TRBD2. The germline V gene has CDR1 ENHRY and CDR2 SYGVKD. The trim removed 3 bases at V and 8 bases at J, leaving 8 bases unmatched. This CDR3 is 15 amino acids long. The CDR3 spells CAISESTGLAYEQFF. DNA for the CDR3: TGTGCCATCAGTGAAAGTACGGGACTAGCATATGAGCAGTTCTTC.

The chain uses TRBV7-2 and TRBJ2-4; 8 nucleotides match TRBD1. Judging by the DNA end, TRBJ2-7 fits better; the J call may be wrong. This CDR3 region has 15 residues. Germline V gene lookup returns CDR1 SGHTA and CDR2 FQGNSA. CDR3: CASSSPYRGAYEQYF. In DNA form, the CDR3 reads TGTGCCAGCAGCTCTCCTTACAGGGGGGCCTACGAGCAGTACTTC.

The V and J genes are TRBV19 and TRBJ2-7; D unclear. This CDR3 is 15 amino acids long. In germline, CDR1 is LNHDA, CDR2 SQIVND (reference sequence). V gave up 1 base and J gave up 2 bases, with 12 bases separating them. The CDR3 reads CASSIGPGDPYEQYF. The CDR3 nucleotides are TGTGCCAGTAGTATAGGGCCGGGTGATCCCTACGAGCAGTACTTC.

The V call is TRBV15, the J call TRBJ1-2, with D uncertain. The V and J ends lost 0 bases and 4 bases respectively, with 12 bases between them. Germline CDR1 and CDR2: LNHNV and YYDKDF (reference sequence). The CDR3 has 15 residues. The CDR3 DNA is TGTGCCACCAGCAGAGATGGGGAACAGATCTATGGCTACACCTTC. Residues: CATSRDGEQIYGYTF.

The chain has TRBV15 and TRBJ2-1; maybe TRBD1 (6 bases). The germline V gene encodes CDR1 LNHNV and CDR2 YYDKDF (reference sequence). The CDR3 is 11 amino acids. V lost 5 bases to trimming and J lost 10 bases, with 9 bases between them. Here the CDR3 DNA reads TGTGCCACCAGCGTCACAGGGGAGCAGTTCTTC. It translates to CATSVTGEQFF. Together with reference TRBV15 and TRBJ2-1, the CDR3 gives the full variable domain: DAMVIQNPRYQVTQFGKPVTLSCSQTLNHNVMYWYQQKSSQAPKLLFHYYDKDFNNEADTPDNFQSRRPNTSFCFLDIRSPGLGDTAMYLCATSVTGEQFFGPGTRLTVL.

As for this clonotype: One junction end does not reproduce the germline sequence, and a read error may be involved. The genes are TRBV7-3 and TRBJ2-3; possibly TRBD2 for D (6 bases). The germline V gene has CDR1 SGHTA and CDR2 FQGTGA. The CDR3 sequence is 15 residues long. CDR3 coding DNA: TGTGCCAGCAGCTTATTGGGGAGGTGGGCAGATGCGCAGTATTTT. It yields the protein CASSLLGRWADAQYF.

The chain joins TRBV20-1 to TRBJ2-1; no clear D. This CDR3 region has 12 residues. From germline, CDR1 is DFQATT and CDR2 SNEGSKA (reference sequence). V lost 0 bases, J lost 10 bases, and 10 bases lay in between. CDR3 loop: CSAREDYPEQFF. The CDR3 nucleotides are TGCAGTGCTAGAGAGGATTACCCGGAGCAGTTCTTC.

CDR3 DNA: TGTGCCAGCAGCCGGCGGGACTATCCCCAAGAGACCCAGTACTTC. Translating it yields CASSRRDYPQETQYF. The chain joins TRBV3-1 to TRBJ2-5; TRBD2 aligns across 7 bases. Trimming took 4 bases from V and 1 from J; bases not matched to a gene: 6. The CDR3 runs 15 residues. Germline assignment: CDR1 LGHDT and CDR2 YNNKEL (reference sequence).

This clonotype has a count of ten or more. The V call is TRBV27, the J call TRBJ2-4, with a tentative D call TRBD1 (5 bases). Germline V gene data show CDR1 as MNHEY and CDR2 as SMNVEV (reference sequence). Trimming stripped 3 bases from V and 4 bases from J, with 13 bases between. This CDR3 contains 15 residues. CDR3 region: CASSLRQGIKNIQYF. The DNA of the CDR3 is TGTGCCAGCAGTTTGAGGCAGGGCATAAAAAACATTCAGTACTTC.